This TCR beta chain came from a study of breast tumors, draining lymph nodes, adjacent tissues. Study-level results: Tumor TCR diversity was below lymph nodes but above nontumor tissue. Most tumor T cells seemingly derive from lymph node, then expand in tumor. Tumor T cell lymph node origin was a supported hypothesis, not proven.

The germline V gene encodes CDR1 SGHNT and CDR2 YYREEE (reference sequence). This CDR3 comprises 13 residues. The lymph nodes were axillary draining lymph nodes from breast cancer patients. TCRdb ran MiXCR on the multiplex PCR reads and lists one entry per CDR3 protein. The top ten clones hold roughly 3.5% of a sample with some 120,000 distinct CDR3 sequences, just under 20% of them seen once. Concerning this clonotype: Its antigen remains unknown. A junction end diverges from the germline sequence, so it may reflect a read error.

V usage is TRBV5-4 and J usage is TRBJ1-4; D perhaps matches TRBD1 (5 bases). Input material: axillary lymph node tissue. The sequence was obtained from a female donor with breast cancer. Some clones in this sample may be carry-over from other donors' samples. CDR3 coding DNA: TGTGCCAGCAGCCAGGGTGCTAATGAAAAACTGTATTTT. Encoded protein: CASSQGANEKLYF.